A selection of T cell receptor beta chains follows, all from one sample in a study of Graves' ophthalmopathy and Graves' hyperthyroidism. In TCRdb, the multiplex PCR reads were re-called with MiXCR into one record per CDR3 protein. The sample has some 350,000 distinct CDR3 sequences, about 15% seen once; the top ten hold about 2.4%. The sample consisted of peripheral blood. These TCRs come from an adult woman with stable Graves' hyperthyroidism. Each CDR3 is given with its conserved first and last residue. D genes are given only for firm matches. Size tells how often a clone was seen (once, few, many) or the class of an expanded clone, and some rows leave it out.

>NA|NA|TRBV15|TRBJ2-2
TGTGCCACCAGCAGGAGAGGGGGACCTACCACCGGGGAGCTGTTTTTT
CATSRRGGPTTGELFF
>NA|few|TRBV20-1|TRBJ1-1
TGCAGTGCTAGGAAGGTTGGGGCCCTGAACACTGAAGCTTTCTTT
CSARKVGALNTEAFF
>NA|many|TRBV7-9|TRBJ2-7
TGTGCCAGCGGAGGAAGACGTACACCCTACGAGCAGTACTTC
CASGGRRTPYEQYF
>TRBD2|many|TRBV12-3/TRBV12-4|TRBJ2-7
TGTGCCAGCAGTATCACCGGGACTATCCACGAGCAGTACTTC
CASSITGTIHEQYF
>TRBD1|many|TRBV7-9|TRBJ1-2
TGTGCCAGCAGCGCACAGGGGGCCGCTGGCTACACCTTC
CASSAQGAAGYTF
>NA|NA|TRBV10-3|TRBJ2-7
TGTGCCATCAGTGAGTCGGGCCCTTTGAGGGAGCAGTACTTC
CAISESGPLREQYF
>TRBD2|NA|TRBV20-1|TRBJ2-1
TGCAGTGCTAGACAAATAGGAGCGGGAGGGACCGACAATGAGCAGTTCTTC
CSARQIGAGGTDNEQFF
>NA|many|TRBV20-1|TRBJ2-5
TGCAGTGCCACCTTTTTACGACAAGAGACCCAGTACTTC
CSATFLRQETQYF
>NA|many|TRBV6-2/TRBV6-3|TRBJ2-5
TGTGCCACGGCAGCAGCTCAAGAGACCCAGTACTTC
CATAAAQETQYF
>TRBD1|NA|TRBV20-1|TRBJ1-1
TGCAGTGCTACCTCCCGCAGGACAGGGGGTTTAGCTTTCTTT
CSATSRRTGGLAFF
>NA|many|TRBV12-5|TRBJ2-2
TGTGCTAGTGGGGGCAGCGGGACCGGGGAGCTGTTTTTT
CASGGSGTGELFF
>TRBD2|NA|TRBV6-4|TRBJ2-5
TGTGCCAGCAGTGAGACTAGCGGGGGGGCCGAGACCCAGTACTTC
CASSETSGGAETQYF
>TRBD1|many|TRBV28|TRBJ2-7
TGTGCCAGCAGCCCCCCCGACAGGGCCTACGAGCAGTACTTC
CASSPPDRAYEQYF
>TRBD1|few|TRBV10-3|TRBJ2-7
TGTGCCATCAGAAGGACCGGGACAGGGGATCGCGAGCAGTACTTC
CAIRRTGTGDREQYF
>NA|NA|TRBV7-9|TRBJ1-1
TGTGCCAGCAGCTCGCTGATTTGGACTGAAGCTTTCTTT
CASSSLIWTEAFF
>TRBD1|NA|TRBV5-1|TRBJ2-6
TGCGCCAGCAGCCCCAACAATCCCGGGACAGTTCTCTCTGGGGCCAACGTCCTGACTTTC
CASSPNNPGTVLSGANVLTF
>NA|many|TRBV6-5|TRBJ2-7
TGTGCCAGCCGGGGGCTAGCCCTCTACGAGCAGTACTTC
CASRGLALYEQYF
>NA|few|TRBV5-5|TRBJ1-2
TGTGCCAGCACCCTATCACTTCAGCGAAACTATGGCTACACCTTC
CASTLSLQRNYGYTF
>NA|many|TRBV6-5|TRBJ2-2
TGTGCCAGCAATTCAAGGGTCGGGCCCGGGGAGCTGTTTTTT
CASNSRVGPGELFF
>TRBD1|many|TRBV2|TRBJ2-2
TGTGCCAGCACCGAGGACAGGGCGGGCACCGGGGAGCTGTTTTTT
CASTEDRAGTGELFF
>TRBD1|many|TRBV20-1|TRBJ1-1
TGCAGTGCTAGAGAGCCAGGGGGCACTGAAGCTTTCTTT
CSAREPGGTEAFF
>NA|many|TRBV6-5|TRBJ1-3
TGTGCCAGCAGTTCTGAGCCCGGAAACACCATATATTTT
CASSSEPGNTIYF
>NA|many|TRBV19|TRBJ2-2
TGTGCCAGTAGTATAGGGCCTGCACTAGTGAAGAACACCGGGGAGCTGTTTTTT
CASSIGPALVKNTGELFF
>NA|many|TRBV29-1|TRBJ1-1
TGCAGCGTTGCCCTCCGCGCGAAACCTTTTTCTCTGAACACTGAAGCTTTCTTT
CSVALRAKPFSLNTEAFF
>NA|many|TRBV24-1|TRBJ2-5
TGTGCCACCAGTGGAAGGGGCGCGTACCAAGAGACCCAGTACTTC
CATSGRGAYQETQYF
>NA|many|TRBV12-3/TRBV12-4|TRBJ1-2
TGTGCCAGCACCGAAGACGGGAGGGGCTACACCTTC
CASTEDGRGYTF
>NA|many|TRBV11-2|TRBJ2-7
TGTGCCAGCAGCTTAGGACAGTGGGTAGGGTCCTACGAGCAGTACTTC
CASSLGQWVGSYEQYF
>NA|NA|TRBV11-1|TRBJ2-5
TGTGCCAGCAGCTTATCTTCCGAAAAAGAGACCCAGTACTTC
CASSLSSEKETQYF
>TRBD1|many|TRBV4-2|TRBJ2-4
TGTGCCAGCAGCGGACAGGAAAACATTCAGTACTTC
CASSGQENIQYF
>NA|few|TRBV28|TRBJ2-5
TGTGCCAGCAGTTTCGGGTGGGAAGAGACCCAGTACTTC
CASSFGWEETQYF
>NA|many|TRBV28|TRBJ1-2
TGTGCCAGCAGTTTTCGTGACAGGTACTATGGCTACACCTTC
CASSFRDRYYGYTF
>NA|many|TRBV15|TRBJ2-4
TGTGCCACCAGCAGAGATCCATTATCGGCCCCGTACTTC
CATSRDPLSAPYF
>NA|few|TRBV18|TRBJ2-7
TGTGCCAGCTCACCAGCCCTAGCGCGAGAGCAGTACTTC
CASSPALAREQYF
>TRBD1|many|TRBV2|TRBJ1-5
TGTGCCAGCAGCCTCGACAGGGCCGGCAATCAGCCCCAGCATTTT
CASSLDRAGNQPQHF
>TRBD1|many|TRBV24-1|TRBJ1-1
TGTGCCACCAGTGATCGACAGGGGAACACTGAAGCTCTCTTT
CATSDRQGNTEALF
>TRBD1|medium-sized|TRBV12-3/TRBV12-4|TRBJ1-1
TGTGCCAGCACCCTACTGGACAGGGTGAACACTGAAGCTTTCTTT
CASTLLDRVNTEAFF
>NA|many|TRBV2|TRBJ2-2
TGTGCCAGCAGAGCCGTCGGGGAGCTGTTTTTT
CASRAVGELFF
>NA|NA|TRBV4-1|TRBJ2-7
TGCGCCAGCAGCCAGCCGGCGGGCGAGCAGTACTTC
CASSQPAGEQYF
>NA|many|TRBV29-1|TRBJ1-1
TGCAGCGTTTCAATCGGCACTGAAGCTTTCTTT
CSVSIGTEAFF
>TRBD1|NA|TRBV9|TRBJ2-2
TGTGCCAGCAGCGTAACCAGGACAGGGCAGTCCGGGGAGCTGTTTTTT
CASSVTRTGQSGELFF
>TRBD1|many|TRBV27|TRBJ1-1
TGTGCCAGCAGTTTATCCCACTTCCGGGACAGAATGAACACTGAAGCTTTCTTT
CASSLSHFRDRMNTEAFF
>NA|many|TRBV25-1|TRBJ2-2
TGTGCCAGCAGTGAATATACGTTGTGGGACACCGGGGAGCTGTTTTTT
CASSEYTLWDTGELFF
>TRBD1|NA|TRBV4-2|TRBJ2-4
TGTGCCAGCAGCCTATATAATGGACAGGGGGAGATTCTAGGAATAGCCAAAAACATTCAGTACTTC
CASSLYNGQGEILGIAKNIQYF
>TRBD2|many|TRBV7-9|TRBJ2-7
TGTGCCAGCAGCTTATGGGGGACTAGATCCTACGAGCAGTACTTC
CASSLWGTRSYEQYF
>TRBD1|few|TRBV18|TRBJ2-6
TGTGCCAGCTCAGAACAGGGGTCCGCTGGGGCCAACGTCCTGACTTTC
CASSEQGSAGANVLTF
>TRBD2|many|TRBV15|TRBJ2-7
TGTGCCACCAGCAGAGGTAGCGGGCGTACCTACGAGCAGTACTTC
CATSRGSGRTYEQYF
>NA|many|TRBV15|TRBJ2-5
TGTGCCACCAGCAGAGTGACTCATCAAGAGACCCAGTACTTC
CATSRVTHQETQYF
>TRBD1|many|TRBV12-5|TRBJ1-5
TGTGCTAGTGTTTTAGGACAGGGCAATCAGCCCCAGCATTTT
CASVLGQGNQPQHF
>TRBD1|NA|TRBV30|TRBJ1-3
TGTGCCTGGAGCCTAGGGGGCTCAGGAAACACCACATATTTT
CAWSLGGSGNTTYF
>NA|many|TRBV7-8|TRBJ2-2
TGTGCCAGCAGCTTATCTCGTGCGAACACCGGGGAGCTGTTTTTT
CASSLSRANTGELFF
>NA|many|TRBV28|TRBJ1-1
TGTGCCAGCAGTTTATCCGAACAGGGTCGAGGCACTGAAGCTTTCTTT
CASSLSEQGRGTEAFF
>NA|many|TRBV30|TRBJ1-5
TGTGCCTGGAGTGGGGGGGTCAATCAGCCCCAGCATTTT
CAWSGGVNQPQHF